Shown below are 21 T cell receptor beta chains from a single sample sequenced in a study of Ad26.COV2.S vaccination and SARS-CoV-2 variants. Regarding treatment: around 19 received Ad26.COV2.S at low or high dose, single or two shots; about five received placebo; per-sample allocation not given. Following the first vaccine or placebo injection, samples were taken on day 63. The data were produced by immunoSEQ multiplex PCR, yet TCRdb's version contains in-frame clones alone and is incomplete. The sample consists of hundreds of thousands of clones, 89% of them appearing once. Sequencing was performed on peripheral blood, taken in a trial of Ad26.COV2.S vaccine versus placebo. The receptors stem from a person aged 18 to 65 who received the Ad26.COV2.S COVID-19 vaccine or a placebo.

This chain connects TRBV7-8 to TRBJ1-5; D is ambiguous. The CDR3 covers 12 residues. V lost 5 bases, J lost 5 bases, and 7 bases lay in between. Germline lookup yields CDR1 SGHVS and CDR2 FQNEAQ. The CDR3 here is CASSPSDQPQHF. The CDR3 region has the DNA TGTGCCAGCAGCCCGTCAGATCAGCCCCAGCATTTT.

This clone was detected once. The chain carries TRBV10-2 and TRBJ2-1; D is unresolved. The CDR3 totals 14 residues. The V end was cut by 7 bases, the J end by 5 bases, with 15 bases between. The germline CDR1 and CDR2 sequences are WSHSY and SAAADI. Here the CDR3 reads CASTLSSRNNEQFF. CDR3 DNA: TGCGCCAGCACCCTCTCATCTAGAAACAATGAGCAGTTCTTC.

V usage is TRBV9 and J usage is TRBJ2-2, with TRBD2 as a possible D gene (5 bases). V was shortened by 0 bases and J by 1 base, with 13 bases between the two germline ends. The CDR3 contains 17 residues. CDR1 and CDR2 (germline): SGDLS, YYNGEE. For the CDR3, the DNA is TGTGCCAGCAGCGTAGACCCTCCGGGGATGAACACCGGGGAGCTGTTTTTT. The encoded protein is CASSVDPPGMNTGELFF. The full variable domain, completed using reference TRBV9 and TRBJ2-2, is DSGVTQTPKHLITATGQRVTLRCSPRSGDLSVYWYQQSLDQGLQFLIQYYNGEERAKGNILERFSAQQFPDLHSELNLSSLELGDSALYFCASSVDPPGMNTGELFFGEGSRLTVL.

This chain connects TRBV5-1 to TRBJ2-3; 8 bases fit TRBD1. V lost 4 bases, J lost 1 base, and 8 bases stayed unmatched. This CDR3 spans 16 amino acids. Germline V CDR1 and CDR2: SGHRS, YFSETQ. The CDR3 nucleotides read TGCGCCAGCAGCCCTGGTGGGACAGGAGGCACAGATACGCAGTATTTT. It specifies CASSPGGTGGTDTQYF.

This rearrangement joins TRBV5-6 to TRBJ2-7; TRBD2 is a possible D gene (6 bases). This CDR3 is 12 amino acids long. V was trimmed by 1 base and J by 10 bases, leaving 12 bases between them. CDR1 is SGHDT, CDR2 YYEEEE, per germline. CDR3 sequence reads: CASSLSGQDQYF. CDR3 bases: TGTGCCAGCAGCTTGAGCGGGCAGGACCAGTACTTC.

The chain has TRBV18 and TRBJ2-2; D gene ambiguous. Germline CDR1 KGHSH, CDR2 LQKENI. CDR3 length equals 16 residues. V gave up 1 base and J gave up 2 bases, with 11 bases separating them. The CDR3 is CASSPLDSINTGELFF. CDR3 sequence (DNA): TGTGCCAGCTCACCACTGGATAGTATAAACACCGGGGAGCTGTTTTTT.

The count of this clone is one. V gene TRBV9 combines with J gene TRBJ1-4, with D hard to call. The length of the CDR3 is 17 residues. V was shortened by 0 bases and J by 0 bases, with 12 bases between the two germline ends. The germline V gene encodes CDR1 SGDLS and CDR2 YYNGEE. CDR3 DNA sequence: TGTGCCAGCAGCGTAGGGACGGGGTTGGCAACTAATGAAAAACTGTTTTTT. Its translation is CASSVGTGLATNEKLFF.

V gene TRBV4-1 combines with J gene TRBJ2-1; 11 positions agree with TRBD1. Germline trimming cut 5 bases from V and 8 bases from J; bases unmatched to any gene: 5. The CDR3 extends over 14 amino acids. CDR1 is MGHRA and CDR2 is YSYEKL in the germline V gene. This chain's CDR3 is CASSSWTGGDEQFF. DNA of the CDR3: TGCGCCAGCAGCTCATGGACAGGGGGCGATGAGCAGTTCTTC.

V usage is TRBV29-1 and J usage is TRBJ2-2, with a weak D call TRBD1 (6 bases). CDR3 size: 12 residues. Germline V lookup: CDR1 SQVTM, CDR2 ANQGSEA. The V end lost 6 bases, the J end lost 7 bases, and 12 bases lay between the germline ends. CDR3 loop: CSVTGPGGELFF. The DNA of the CDR3 is TGCAGCGTCACAGGGCCCGGCGGGGAGCTGTTTTTT.

The gene calls are TRBV29-1 and TRBJ2-5, with TRBD2 matching over 7 bases. Trimming cost V 4 bases and J 5 bases; bases outside gene matches: 16. CDR3 length equals 16 residues. In germline, CDR1 is SQVTM, CDR2 ANQGSEA. CDR3 loop: CSVGASGGVHGETQYF. CDR3 DNA sequence: TGCAGCGTTGGGGCTAGCGGAGGGGTTCACGGGGAGACCCAGTACTTC.

The gene calls are TRBV7-3 and TRBJ2-2, with a weak D call TRBD1 (6 bases). CDR3 length: 13 amino acids. V lost 5 bases to trimming and J lost 8 bases, with 12 bases between them. Germline V gene data show CDR1 as SGHTA and CDR2 as FQGTGA. The CDR3 here is CASSTQGTGELFF. The CDR3 nucleotides are TGTGCCAGCAGCACACAGGGTACTGGGGAGCTGTTTTTT.

V and J are TRBV6-5 and TRBJ2-1; 11 nucleotides match TRBD1. Germline V gene lookup returns CDR1 MNHEY and CDR2 SVGAGI. Trimming cost V 2 bases and J 6 bases; bases outside gene matches: 6. CDR3 length: 16 amino acids. CDR3 sequence (DNA): TGTGCCAGCAGTTACAGGGGGACAGGGGGACGCAATGAGCAGTTCTTC. This codes for CASSYRGTGGRNEQFF.

J is TRBJ1-2 and V is TRBV27, with 7 bases that match TRBD1. The CDR3 contains 14 residues. Germline-derived CDR1 and CDR2 are MNHEY and SMNVEV (reference sequence). J lost 5 bases, V lost 4 bases, and 7 bases had no gene match. The CDR3: CASSSKTTGYGYTF. The CDR3 nucleotides are TGTGCCAGCAGTTCCAAAACGACAGGGTATGGCTACACCTTC.

The V gene is TRBV2, the J gene TRBJ2-3; unclear D gene. Germline-derived CDR1 and CDR2 are SNHLY and FYNNEI. CDR3 length: 16 residues. V gave up 10 bases and J gave up 0 bases, with 20 bases separating them. Written as DNA, the CDR3 is TGTGCCACCGCCCCTGTGGGGTCAGCTAGCACAGATACGCAGTATTTT. The encoded protein is CATAPVGSASTDTQYF.

This clone appeared a single time. The chain uses TRBV10-3 and TRBJ2-6, with 12 positions matching TRBD1. The trim removed 3 bases at V and 4 bases at J, leaving 7 bases unmatched. This CDR3 comprises 18 residues. The germline gives CDR1 ENHRY, CDR2 SYGVKD. The CDR3 region is CAISDLGQGAPGANVLTF. CDR3 DNA: TGTGCCATCAGTGACCTGGGACAGGGGGCGCCCGGGGCCAACGTCCTGACTTTC.

V is TRBV25-1 and J is TRBJ2-6; D unclear. The V end lost 4 bases, the J end lost 2 bases, and 9 bases lay between the germline ends. The CDR3 sequence is 15 residues long. The germline gives CDR1 MGHDK, CDR2 SYGVNS. In nucleotides, the CDR3 is TGTGCCAGCAGTGCACGTCAGACTGGGGCCAACGTCCTGACTTTC. This encodes CASSARQTGANVLTF.

About this clone itself: The sample contains more than one DNA sequence encoding this CDR3. The gene calls are TRBV5-1 and TRBJ2-5, with D hard to call. V was pared by 0 bases and J by 2 bases, with 5 bases between. CDR3 length: 13 amino acids. The germline V gene has CDR1 SGHRS and CDR2 YFSETQ. The CDR3, as DNA: TGCGCCAGCAGCTTGGTCGGACAAGAGACCCAGTACTTC. It yields the protein CASSLVGQETQYF.

The table lists this clone with a count of one. The V and J genes are TRBV6-5 and TRBJ1-2, with 7 bases aligning to TRBD1. J lost 6 bases, V lost 6 bases, and 7 bases had no gene match. The CDR3 runs 13 residues. From germline, CDR1 is MNHEY and CDR2 SVGAGI. Here the CDR3 DNA reads TGTGCCAGCAGAGATACAGGGGCCCATGGCTACACCTTC. It yields the protein CASRDTGAHGYTF.

The chain is built from TRBV6-1 and TRBJ2-1, with D possibly matching TRBD2 (6 bases). The CDR3 has 12 residues. In germline, CDR1 is MNHNS, CDR2 SASEGT. The V end was cut by 6 bases, the J end by 6 bases, with 9 bases between. The CDR3 nucleotides read TGTGCCAGCAGCCCGGGGGTCAATGAGCAGTTCTTC. The encoded protein is CASSPGVNEQFF.

V usage is TRBV19 and J usage is TRBJ2-1; 11 bases match TRBD2. The CDR3 is made up of 16 amino acids. Trimming removed 4 bases from V and 5 bases from J; junction bases left unmatched: 7. CDR1 is LNHDA and CDR2 is SQIVND in the germline V gene (reference sequence). CDR3 coding DNA: TGTGCCAGTAGTAAACTAGCGGGAGTTCAGGACAATGAGCAGTTCTTC. It is translated as CASSKLAGVQDNEQFF.

This clone was seen a single time. The chain carries TRBV30 and TRBJ1-5; 9 positions match TRBD1. Losses at the gene ends were 0 bases for V and 5 bases for J; bases not matched to a gene: 5. The germline gives CDR1 GTSNPN, CDR2 SVGIG (reference sequence). This CDR3 contains 15 residues. The CDR3 loop is CAWSVGDRDYQPQHF. CDR3 coding DNA: TGTGCCTGGAGTGTAGGGGACAGGGATTATCAGCCCCAGCATTTT.